This T cell receptor beta chain was profiled in a study of cytomegalovirus exposure and HLA in healthy donors. The overall study: Of some 400 genotyped donors, roughly 81% grouped in the Caucasian-associated ancestry cluster. The study's findings and limits: In a later analysis, HLA-associated TCR beta chains were more clonally expanded than equally common others. Most TCR sequences were rare, but some public TCRs occurred in many donors.

As concerns this clone: Its antigen is undetermined.

The V end lost 5 bases, the J end lost 10 bases, and 17 bases lay between the germline ends. The CDR3 sequence is 13 residues long. Germline CDR1 and CDR2: MDHEN and SYDVKM. PCR primers comprised 60 Vbeta and 13 Jbeta primers. TCRdb keeps only in-frame clones here, not all; method: immunoSEQ multiplex PCR. The data contain around 140,000 clones, about 74% of them singletons. This sequence joins TRBV28 and TRBJ1-2; the D is unclear. This receptor was taken from a middle-aged man in good health and CMV-seropositive. Sequencing was done on a sample of PBMCs. The CDR3 region is CASSPGDRGSYTF. In DNA, the CDR3 is TGTGCCAGCAGTCCCGGAGATAGAGGGTCCTACACCTTC.